The next 28 T cell receptor beta chains were all read from a single sample in a study of control samples from healthy donors and cancer patients. TCRdb's copy holds only in-frame clones and misses some; the assay was immunoSEQ multiplex PCR. The sample lists about 130,000 clones; about 93% were seen once. Sequencing used PBMCs. The receptor set was obtained from a man aged 55 to 69 with colorectal cancer.

CDR3 residues: CAISESGQRVEAFF. CDR3 DNA: TGTGCCATCAGTGAGTCGGGGCAGCGCGTGGAAGCTTTCTTT. The chain has TRBV10-3 and TRBJ1-1, with D tentatively TRBD1 (5 bases). CDR1 is ENHRY, CDR2 SYGVKD, per germline. Trimming stripped 0 bases from V and 8 bases from J, with 13 bases between. The CDR3 consists of 14 residues.

The rearrangement links TRBV19 to TRBJ2-1, with D tentatively TRBD2 (7 bases). Trimming cost V 8 bases and J 8 bases, with 16 bases left between them. The CDR3 is 13 amino acids. CDR1 LNHDA and CDR2 SQIVND come from the germline V gene (reference sequence). The CDR3 here is CASGGGTGDEQFF. CDR3 coding DNA: TGTGCCAGTGGGGGGGGCACGGGAGATGAGCAGTTCTTC.

The V and J genes are TRBV9 and TRBJ2-2, with 9 bases aligning to TRBD2. The CDR3 extends over 14 amino acids. Per the germline V gene, CDR1 is SGDLS and CDR2 is YYNGEE. Germline trimming cut 3 bases from V and 7 bases from J; bases unmatched to any gene: 4. This CDR3 is CASSGGGAGGELFF. DNA for the CDR3: TGTGCCAGCAGCGGCGGGGGGGCTGGCGGGGAGCTGTTTTTT.

The rearrangement joins TRBV4-1 to TRBJ2-5, with TRBD1 as a possible D gene (6 bases). Looked up from germline, CDR1 is MGHRA and CDR2 is YSYEKL. V was shortened by 0 bases and J by 6 bases, with 17 bases between the two germline ends. CDR3 length: 16 residues. CDR3 coding DNA: TGCGCCAGCAGCCAAGATTGGGGCAGGGGCGGGCAGACCCAGTACTTC. Translation: CASSQDWGRGGQTQYF.

The chain combines TRBV7-7 with TRBJ1-1; no definite D call. The CDR3 totals 13 residues. CDR1 and CDR2 (germline): SSHAT, FNYEAQ (reference sequence). Trimming removed 1 base from V and 5 bases from J, with 8 bases in between. CDR3 bases: TGTGCCAGCAGCTTAGGACCTCTGACTGAAGCTTTCTTT. Translating it yields CASSLGPLTEAFF.

The chain is built from TRBV19 and TRBJ1-1, with TRBD1 identical over 9 bases. V was clipped by 4 bases and J by 4 bases; unmatched bases: 7. The length of the CDR3 is 15 residues. Germline V lookup: CDR1 LNHDA, CDR2 SQIVND (reference sequence). The DNA of the CDR3 is TGTGCCAGTAGTACGGGACAGGGAATGGTCACTGAAGCTTTCTTT. Translating it yields CASSTGQGMVTEAFF. The whole variable domain, remainder taken from reference TRBV19 and TRBJ1-1, is DGGITQSPKYLFRKEGQNVTLSCEQNLNHDAMYWYRQDPGQGLRLIYYSQIVNDFQKGDIAEGYSVSREKKESFPLTVTSAQKNPTAFYLCASSTGQGMVTEAFFGQGTRLTVV.

The chain couples TRBV9 to TRBJ1-5, with 7 bases that match TRBD1. CDR1 and CDR2 from the germline V gene are SGDLS and YYNGEE. The CDR3 is made up of 15 amino acids. J gave up 1 base and V 3 bases, and 4 bases lay outside the gene matches. The CDR3 region is CASSEGAGSNQPQHF. The CDR3 bases are TGTGCCAGCAGCGAGGGGGCAGGGAGCAATCAGCCCCAGCATTTT.

The rearrangement links TRBV4-3 to TRBJ1-1, with 8 bases that match TRBD1. Germline CDR1 reads LGHNA; CDR2 reads YSLEER. The CDR3 is made up of 14 amino acids. V was pared by 1 base and J by 4 bases, with 2 bases of the junction left unmatched. The CDR3 sequence: CASSQVQGVTEAFF. The CDR3 coding sequence is TGCGCCAGCAGCCAAGTACAGGGGGTCACTGAAGCTTTCTTT.

This clone appeared once. This chain connects TRBV6-5 to TRBJ1-5; no definite D call. Trimming stripped 6 bases from V and 4 bases from J, with 16 bases between. CDR3 length: 15 amino acids. CDR1 is MNHEY and CDR2 is SVGAGI in the germline V gene. CDR3: CASSVSGNPNQPQHF. CDR3 nucleotide sequence: TGTGCCAGCAGCGTCTCAGGTAACCCTAATCAGCCCCAGCATTTT.

CDR3 in DNA: TGTGCCAGCACCCCGACAGGGGCCGGCTACACCTTC. Protein sequence: CASTPTGAGYTF. The chain is built from TRBV6-5 and TRBJ1-2, with TRBD1 matching 8 bases. Germline trimming cut 7 bases from V and 8 bases from J; bases unmatched to any gene: 6. The germline CDR1 and CDR2 sequences are MNHEY and SVGAGI. The CDR3 runs to 12 residues.

The rearrangement uses TRBV5-1 and TRBJ2-5; D call uncertain. Per germline, CDR1 SGHRS and CDR2 YFSETQ. Trimming took off 1 base at V and 4 bases at J, with 17 bases between the two ends. The CDR3 totals 16 residues. CDR3 sequence (DNA): TGCGCCAGCAGCTTGTTGGGCAGGTCCGAAGTAGAGACCCAGTACTTC. Its protein is CASSLLGRSEVETQYF.

The chain uses TRBV10-3 and TRBJ2-3; no clear D. This CDR3 is 14 amino acids long. V lost 6 bases to trimming and J lost 1 base, with 11 bases between them. CDR1 ENHRY and CDR2 SYGVKD come from the germline V gene. CDR3 protein: CAIRQGRGTDTQYF. The CDR3 region has the DNA TGTGCCATCAGGCAAGGTAGGGGCACAGATACGCAGTATTTT.

The chain couples TRBV4-2 to TRBJ2-5, with TRBD2 matching 9 bases. The V segment lost 1 base and the J segment 3 bases; nucleotides outside the gene matches: 9. Germline V gene lookup returns CDR1 LGHNA and CDR2 YNFKEQ. This CDR3 comprises 17 residues. The CDR3 DNA reads TGTGCCAGCAGCCAAGCCCTGGGGGTAGCGGGGGAAGAGACCCAGTACTTC. Its translation is CASSQALGVAGEETQYF.

The CDR3 region is CASSLQGMNTEAFF. The CDR3 DNA reads as TGTGCCAGCAGTCTACAGGGAATGAACACTGAAGCTTTCTTT. This chain joins TRBV5-4 and TRBJ1-1, with D possibly matching TRBD1 (6 bases). The CDR3 is 14 amino acids. V lost 5 bases, J lost 0 bases, and 11 bases lay in between. Germline CDR1 is SGHNT and CDR2 is YYREEE (reference sequence). Drawing the rest from reference TRBV5-4 and TRBJ1-1, the complete variable domain is ETGVTQSPTHLIKTRGQQVTLRCSSQSGHNTVSWYQQALGQGPQFIFQYYREEENGRGNFPPRFSGLQFPNYSSELNVNALELDDSALYLCASSLQGMNTEAFFGQGTRLTVV.

The J gene is TRBJ2-7, the V gene TRBV9, with 11 bases matching TRBD1. From germline, CDR1 is SGDLS and CDR2 YYNGEE. Trimming removed 4 bases from V and 3 bases from J; junction bases left unmatched: 3. The CDR3 sequence is 14 residues long. The DNA for the CDR3 is TGTGCCAGCAGCAAAGGGACAGGGGGCTACGAGCAGTACTTC. Its translation: CASSKGTGGYEQYF. The variable domain in full, with the rest retrieved from reference TRBV9 and TRBJ2-7, is DSGVTQTPKHLITATGQRVTLRCSPRSGDLSVYWYQQSLDQGLQFLIQYYNGEERAKGNILERFSAQQFPDLHSELNLSSLELGDSALYFCASSKGTGGYEQYFGPGTRLTVT.

This chain links TRBV29-1 with TRBJ1-2; D gene ambiguous. CDR3 length: 13 amino acids. Per the germline V gene, CDR1 is SQVTM and CDR2 is ANQGSEA. V lost 6 bases and J lost 2, with 13 bases in between. CDR3 nucleotide sequence: TGCAGCGTCTCCGAGGGCTTCAACTATGGCTACACCTTC. Translated: CSVSEGFNYGYTF.

The J gene is TRBJ1-2, the V gene TRBV6-5; no reliable D call. The CDR3 spans 14 residues. The V and J ends lost 10 bases and 0 bases respectively, with 15 bases between them. Germline CDR1 and CDR2: MNHEY and SVGAGI. This chain's CDR3 is CATKTELANYGYTF. CDR3 nucleotides: TGTGCCACCAAGACCGAACTAGCTAACTATGGCTACACCTTC.

CDR3 loop: CASSSGPPSTYEQYF. CDR3 in DNA: TGTGCCAGCAGCTCCGGCCCTCCGTCCACCTACGAGCAGTACTTC. This chain joins TRBV7-9 and TRBJ2-7; D is unresolved. The CDR3 is 15 residues long. With 4 bases removed from V and 2 bases from J, the gap between germline ends came to 15 bases. Germline CDR1 reads SEHNR; CDR2 reads FQNEAQ (reference sequence).

The chain employs TRBV5-1 and TRBJ2-7, with D perhaps being TRBD1 or TRBD2 (5 bases each). Germline assignment: CDR1 SGHRS and CDR2 YFSETQ. The length of the CDR3 is 15 residues. V shed 4 bases and J shed 9 bases, with 23 bases lying between them. CDR3 residues: CASSTNPQAGVGQYF. For the CDR3, the DNA is TGCGCCAGCAGCACCAACCCACAGGCCGGGGTAGGGCAGTACTTC.

This clone was recorded only once. The V gene is TRBV7-2, the J gene TRBJ1-2, with 8 bases that match TRBD1. In germline, CDR1 is SGHTA, CDR2 FQGNSA. The length of the CDR3 is 14 residues. Losses at the gene ends were 4 bases for V and 4 bases for J; bases not matched to a gene: 5. DNA of the CDR3: TGTGCCAGCAGCTCCTCGGGACAGGTCTATGGCTACACCTTC. Translation gives CASSSSGQVYGYTF.

The chain combines TRBV30 with TRBJ1-3; 9 nucleotides agree with TRBD1. CDR1 and CDR2 from the germline V gene are GTSNPN and SVGIG (reference sequence). The junction had 4 bases not matched to a gene; V was cut back by 3 bases and J by 1 base. The length of the CDR3 is 15 residues. The CDR3, as DNA: TGTGCCTGGAGCGGGGGGACAGGGTCTGGAAACACCATATATTTT. Translated, it gives CAWSGGTGSGNTIYF.

The chain joins TRBV4-1 to TRBJ2-2, with 9 bases that match TRBD1. The trim removed 3 bases at V and 5 bases at J, leaving 4 bases unmatched. Germline V gene sequence: CDR1 MGHRA, CDR2 YSYEKL. This CDR3 contains 15 residues. The CDR3: CASSHPDRGTGELFF. CDR3 coding DNA: TGCGCCAGCAGCCATCCCGACAGGGGGACCGGGGAGCTGTTTTTT.

V usage is TRBV24-1 and J usage is TRBJ2-5, with a weak D call TRBD2 (5 bases). The CDR3 runs to 14 residues. Trimming removed 5 bases from V and 5 bases from J, with 14 bases in between. Germline CDR1 KGHDR, CDR2 SFDVKD. The CDR3 DNA is TGTGCCACCAGTGGGGTAGAGGGTGCCGAGACCCAGTACTTC. Protein sequence: CATSGVEGAETQYF.

The chain couples TRBV5-1 to TRBJ1-5; no definite D call. The CDR3 contains 15 residues. The germline gives CDR1 SGHRS, CDR2 YFSETQ. V was pared by 4 bases and J by 1 base, with 12 bases between. CDR3 sequence (DNA): TGCGCCAGCAGCCCGTGGCCCGGCAGCAATCAGCCCCAGCATTTT. Translated, it gives CASSPWPGSNQPQHF.

The gene calls are TRBV3-1 (or the pseudogene TRBV3-2) and TRBJ2-1, with 8 bases that match TRBD1. The CDR3 is 14 amino acids. After removal of 0 bases from V and 9 bases from J, the junction contained 4 bases not matched to a gene. Germline values: CDR1 LGHDT, CDR2 YNNKEL (reference sequence). CDR3 residues: CASSQDVQGAEQFF. The CDR3 DNA is TGTGCCAGCAGCCAAGACGTCCAGGGGGCTGAGCAGTTCTTC.

The V call is TRBV20-1, the J call TRBJ2-5; no firm D call. CDR3 length equals 10 residues. Germline assignment: CDR1 DFQATT and CDR2 SNEGSKA (reference sequence). V lost 3 bases, J lost 5 bases, and 4 bases lay in between. The CDR3 protein is CSASGETQYF. CDR3 coding DNA: TGCAGTGCTAGCGGTGAGACCCAGTACTTC.

The rearrangement uses TRBV4-2 and TRBJ2-7; possibly TRBD1 for D (6 bases). CDR1 and CDR2 (germline): LGHNA, YNFKEQ. CDR3 length equals 15 residues. V lost 2 bases, J lost 2 bases, and 13 bases lay in between. The CDR3 loop reads CASSQPTGPTYEQYF. The CDR3 nucleotides read TGTGCCAGCAGCCAACCGACAGGTCCGACCTACGAGCAGTACTTC.

The rearrangement uses TRBV6-1 and TRBJ2-7; weak D call: TRBD2 (6 bases). CDR1 is MNHNS, CDR2 SASEGT, per germline. V was trimmed by 5 bases and J by 3 bases, leaving 17 bases between them. The CDR3 is 15 residues long. In nucleotides, the CDR3 is TGTGCCAGCAGTCTGGGGGGACCGATAGACTACGAGCAGTACTTC. It codes for CASSLGGPIDYEQYF.